The source of this T cell receptor (beta chain) is a study of T cell responses to AZD1222 COVID-19 vaccine. The assay was immunoSEQ multiplex PCR, and TCRdb's table has in-frame clones only and misses some. The sample yields 90,000 to 150,000 clones, roughly 89% seen once. As concerns this clone: Its target is not known.

V lost 6 bases, J lost 1 base, and 9 bases lay in between. The CDR3 contains 13 residues. In germline, CDR1 is SQVTM, CDR2 ANQGSEA. Findings and caveats of the study: Donor demographics were predominantly white British with a female majority; clonal diversity may be underestimated.

The receptor comes from an adult in good health. V and J are TRBV29-1 and TRBJ2-2; tentatively, D is TRBD2 (5 bases). The material was peripheral blood, obtained on day 0 of AZD1222 vaccination. In DNA form, the CDR3 reads TGCAGCGTCAACCGGGAGAACACCGGGGAGCTGTTTTTT. Its translation: CSVNRENTGELFF.